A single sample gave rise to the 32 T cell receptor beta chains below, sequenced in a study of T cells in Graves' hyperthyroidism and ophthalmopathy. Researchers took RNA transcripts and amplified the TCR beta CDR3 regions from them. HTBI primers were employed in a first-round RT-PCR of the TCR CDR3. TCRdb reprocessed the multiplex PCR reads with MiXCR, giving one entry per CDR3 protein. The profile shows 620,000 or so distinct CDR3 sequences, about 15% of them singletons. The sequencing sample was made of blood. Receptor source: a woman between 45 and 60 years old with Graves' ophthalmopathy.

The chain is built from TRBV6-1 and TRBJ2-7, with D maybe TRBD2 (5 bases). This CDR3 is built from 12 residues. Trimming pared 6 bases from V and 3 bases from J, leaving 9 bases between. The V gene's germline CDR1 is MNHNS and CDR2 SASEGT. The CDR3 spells CASREEDYEQYF. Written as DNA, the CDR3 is TGTGCCAGCAGGGAGGAGGACTACGAGCAGTACTTC.

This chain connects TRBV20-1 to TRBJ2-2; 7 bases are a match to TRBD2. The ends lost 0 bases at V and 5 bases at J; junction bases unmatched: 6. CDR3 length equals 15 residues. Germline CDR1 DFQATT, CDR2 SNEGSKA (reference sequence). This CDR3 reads CSARDPGLRTGELFF. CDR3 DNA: TGCAGTGCTAGAGACCCGGGACTAAGAACCGGGGAGCTGTTTTTT.

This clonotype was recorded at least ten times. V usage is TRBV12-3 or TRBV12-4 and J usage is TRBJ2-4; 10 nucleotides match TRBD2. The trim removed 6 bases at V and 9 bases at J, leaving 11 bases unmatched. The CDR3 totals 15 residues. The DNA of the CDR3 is TGTGCCAGCAGACGAAGCCAATCTAGCGGGAGCATTCAGTACTTC. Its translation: CASRRSQSSGSIQYF.

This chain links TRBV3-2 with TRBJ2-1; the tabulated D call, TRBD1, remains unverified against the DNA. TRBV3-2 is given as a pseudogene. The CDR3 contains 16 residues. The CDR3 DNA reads TGTGCCAGCAGCCAAGATCTTGCCAGGGGGATGGATGAGCAGTTCTTC. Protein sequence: CASSQDLARGMDEQFF.

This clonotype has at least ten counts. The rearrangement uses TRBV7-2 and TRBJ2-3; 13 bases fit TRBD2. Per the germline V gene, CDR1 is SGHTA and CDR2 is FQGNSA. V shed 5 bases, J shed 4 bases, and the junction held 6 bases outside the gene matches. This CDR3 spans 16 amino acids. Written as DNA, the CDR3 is TGTGCCAGCAGCGGCATACTAGCGGGAGGGCCAGATACGCAGTATTTT. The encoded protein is CASSGILAGGPDTQYF.

In nucleotides, the CDR3 is TGTGCCAGCAGATCCCGGGACAGGGAGGGCACTGAAGCTTTCTTT. This translates into CASRSRDREGTEAFF. The V call is TRBV6-1, the J call TRBJ1-1, with 9 positions matching TRBD1. The CDR3 length is 15 residues. V lost 6 bases and J lost 4; bases outside the gene matches: 9. Germline CDR1 MNHNS, CDR2 SASEGT.

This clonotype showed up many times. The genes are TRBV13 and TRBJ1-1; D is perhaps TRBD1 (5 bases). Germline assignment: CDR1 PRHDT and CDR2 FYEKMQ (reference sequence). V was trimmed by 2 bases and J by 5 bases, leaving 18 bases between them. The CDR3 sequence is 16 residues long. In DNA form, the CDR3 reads TGTGCCAGCAGCTTATTTTTTCTAGGCGGGGGGACTGAAGCTTTCTTT. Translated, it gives CASSLFFLGGGTEAFF. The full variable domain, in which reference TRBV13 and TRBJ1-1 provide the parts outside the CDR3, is AAGVIQSPRHLIKEKRETATLKCYPIPRHDTVYWYQQGPGQDPQFLISFYEKMQSDKGSIPDRFSAQQFSDYHSELNMSSLELGDSALYFCASSLFFLGGGTEAFFGQGTRLTVV.

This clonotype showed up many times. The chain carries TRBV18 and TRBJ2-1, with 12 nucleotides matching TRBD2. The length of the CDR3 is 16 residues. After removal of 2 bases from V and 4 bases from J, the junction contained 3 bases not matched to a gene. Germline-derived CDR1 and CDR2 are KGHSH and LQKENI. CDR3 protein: CASSPKTSGGYNEQFF. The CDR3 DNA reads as TGTGCCAGCTCACCAAAAACTAGCGGGGGGTACAATGAGCAGTTCTTC.

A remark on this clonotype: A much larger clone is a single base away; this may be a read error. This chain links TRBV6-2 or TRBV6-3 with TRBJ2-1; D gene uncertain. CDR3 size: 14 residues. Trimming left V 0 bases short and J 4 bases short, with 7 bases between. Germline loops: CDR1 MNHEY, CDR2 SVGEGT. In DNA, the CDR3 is TGTGCCAGCAGTTACTCGAGTAGGTACAATGAGCAGTTCTTC. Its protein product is CASSYSSRYNEQFF.

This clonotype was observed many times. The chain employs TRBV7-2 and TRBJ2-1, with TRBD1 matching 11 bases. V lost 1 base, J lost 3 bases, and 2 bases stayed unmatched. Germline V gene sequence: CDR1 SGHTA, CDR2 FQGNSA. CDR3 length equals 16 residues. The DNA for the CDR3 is TGTGCCAGCAGCTTAGAGGGGACAGGGGGCTACAATGAGCAGTTCTTC. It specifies CASSLEGTGGYNEQFF.

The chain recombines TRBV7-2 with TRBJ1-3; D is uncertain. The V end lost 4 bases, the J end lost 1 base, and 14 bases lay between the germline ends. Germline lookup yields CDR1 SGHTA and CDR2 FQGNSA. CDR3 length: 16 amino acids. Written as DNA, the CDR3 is TGTGCCAGCAGCTCCCCCCTTACAGTGTCTGGAAACACCATATATTTT. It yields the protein CASSSPLTVSGNTIYF.

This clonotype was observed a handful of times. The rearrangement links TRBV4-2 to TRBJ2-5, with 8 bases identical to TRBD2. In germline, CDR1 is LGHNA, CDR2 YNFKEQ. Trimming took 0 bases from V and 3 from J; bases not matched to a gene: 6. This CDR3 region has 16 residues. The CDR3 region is CASSQDVALAEETQYF. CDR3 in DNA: TGTGCCAGCAGCCAAGATGTTGCACTAGCGGAAGAGACCCAGTACTTC.

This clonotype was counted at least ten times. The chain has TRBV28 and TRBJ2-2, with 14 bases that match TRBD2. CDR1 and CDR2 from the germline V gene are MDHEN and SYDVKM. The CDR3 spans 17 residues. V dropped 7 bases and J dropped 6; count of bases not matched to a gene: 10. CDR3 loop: CASTGTSGRVGPGELFF. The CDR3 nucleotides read TGTGCCAGCACCGGGACTAGCGGGAGAGTGGGCCCCGGGGAGCTGTTTTTT.

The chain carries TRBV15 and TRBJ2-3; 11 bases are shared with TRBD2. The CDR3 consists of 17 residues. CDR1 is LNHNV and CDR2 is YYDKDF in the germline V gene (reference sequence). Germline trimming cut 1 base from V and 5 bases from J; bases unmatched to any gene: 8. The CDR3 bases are TGTGCCACCAGCAGAGGTTTACTAGCGGGAGTCGAAGATACGCAGTATTTT. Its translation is CATSRGLLAGVEDTQYF. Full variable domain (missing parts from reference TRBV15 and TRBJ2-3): DAMVIQNPRYQVTQFGKPVTLSCSQTLNHNVMYWYQQKSSQAPKLLFHYYDKDFNNEADTPDNFQSRRPNTSFCFLDIRSPGLGDTAMYLCATSRGLLAGVEDTQYFGPGTRLTVL.

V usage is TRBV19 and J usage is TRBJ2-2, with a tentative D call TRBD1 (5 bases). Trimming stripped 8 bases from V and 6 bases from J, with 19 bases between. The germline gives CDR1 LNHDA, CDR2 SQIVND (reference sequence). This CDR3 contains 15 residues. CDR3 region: CASSQGWSLSGELFF. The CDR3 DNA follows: TGTGCCAGTTCCCAGGGTTGGAGCTTATCCGGGGAGCTGTTTTTT. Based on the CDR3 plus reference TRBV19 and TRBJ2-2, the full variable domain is DGGITQSPKYLFRKEGQNVTLSCEQNLNHDAMYWYRQDPGQGLRLIYYSQIVNDFQKGDIAEGYSVSREKKESFPLTVTSAQKNPTAFYLCASSQGWSLSGELFFGEGSRLTVL.

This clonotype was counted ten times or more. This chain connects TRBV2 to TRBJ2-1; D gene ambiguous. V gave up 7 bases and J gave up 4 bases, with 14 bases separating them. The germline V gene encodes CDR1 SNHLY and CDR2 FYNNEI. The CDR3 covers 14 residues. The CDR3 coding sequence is TGTGCCAGCAATGAGAGAGTTCTTTACAATGAGCAGTTCTTC. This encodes CASNERVLYNEQFF.

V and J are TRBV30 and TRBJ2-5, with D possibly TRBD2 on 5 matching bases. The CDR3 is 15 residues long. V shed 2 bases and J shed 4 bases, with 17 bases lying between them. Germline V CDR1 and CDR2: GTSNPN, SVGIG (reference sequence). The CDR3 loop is CAWSPGPNRGETQYF. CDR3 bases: TGTGCCTGGAGTCCCGGGCCAAACCGGGGAGAGACCCAGTACTTC. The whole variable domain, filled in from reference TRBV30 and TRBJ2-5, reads SQTIHQWPATLVQPVGSPLSLECTVEGTSNPNLYWYRQAAGRGLQLLFYSVGIGQISSEVPQNLSASRPQDRQFILSSKKLLLSDSGFYLCAWSPGPNRGETQYFGPGTRLLVL.

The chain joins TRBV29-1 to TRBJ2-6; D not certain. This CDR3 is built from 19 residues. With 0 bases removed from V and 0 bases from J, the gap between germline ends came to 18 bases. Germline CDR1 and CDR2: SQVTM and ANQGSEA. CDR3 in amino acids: CSVEDPWSFSNSGANVLTF. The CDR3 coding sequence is TGCAGCGTTGAAGATCCTTGGTCTTTCAGCAACTCTGGGGCCAACGTCCTGACTTTC.

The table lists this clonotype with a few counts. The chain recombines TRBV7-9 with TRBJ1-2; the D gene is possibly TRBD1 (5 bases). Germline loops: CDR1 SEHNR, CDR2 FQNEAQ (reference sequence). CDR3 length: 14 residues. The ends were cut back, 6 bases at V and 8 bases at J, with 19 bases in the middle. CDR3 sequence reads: CASSPGSAPLGYTF. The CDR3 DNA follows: TGTGCCAGCAGTCCAGGGTCCGCGCCATTAGGCTACACCTTC.

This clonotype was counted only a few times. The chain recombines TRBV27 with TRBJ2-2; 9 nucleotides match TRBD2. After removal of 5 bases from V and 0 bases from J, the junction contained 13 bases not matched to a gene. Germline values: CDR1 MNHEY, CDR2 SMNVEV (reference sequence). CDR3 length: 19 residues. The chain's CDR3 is CASSLLAGATLANTGELFF. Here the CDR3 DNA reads TGTGCCAGCAGTCTACTAGCGGGTGCGACCTTAGCGAACACCGGGGAGCTGTTTTTT.

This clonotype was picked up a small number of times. CDR3 sequence (DNA): TGTGCCAGCAACCTAGGACAGGAGTTCTATGGCTACACCTTC. It encodes CASNLGQEFYGYTF. The J gene is TRBJ1-2, the V gene TRBV7-9, with 7 bases that match TRBD1. The junction had 9 bases not matched to a gene; V was cut back by 7 bases and J by 4 bases. The CDR3 is made up of 14 amino acids. Germline V CDR1 and CDR2: SEHNR, FQNEAQ (reference sequence).

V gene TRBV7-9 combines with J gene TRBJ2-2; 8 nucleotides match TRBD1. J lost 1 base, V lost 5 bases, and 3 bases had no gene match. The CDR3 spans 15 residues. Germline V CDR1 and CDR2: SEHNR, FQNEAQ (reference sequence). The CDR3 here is CASSETGGNTGELFF. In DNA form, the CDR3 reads TGTGCCAGCAGCGAAACAGGGGGGAACACCGGGGAGCTGTTTTTT.

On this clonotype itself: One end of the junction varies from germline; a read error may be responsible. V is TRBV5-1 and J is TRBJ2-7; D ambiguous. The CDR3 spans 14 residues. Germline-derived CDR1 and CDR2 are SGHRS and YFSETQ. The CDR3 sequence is CASSLHSLPGEQYF. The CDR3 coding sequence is TGTGCCAGCAGCTTGCATAGTCTTCCTGGGGAGCAGTACTTC.

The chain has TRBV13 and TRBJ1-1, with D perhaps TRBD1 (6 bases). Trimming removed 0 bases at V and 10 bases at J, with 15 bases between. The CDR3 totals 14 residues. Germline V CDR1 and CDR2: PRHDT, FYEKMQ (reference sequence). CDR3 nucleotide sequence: TGTGCCAGCAGCTTAGGCCGACGGGGCAGGGGAGCTTTCTTT. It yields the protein CASSLGRRGRGAFF.

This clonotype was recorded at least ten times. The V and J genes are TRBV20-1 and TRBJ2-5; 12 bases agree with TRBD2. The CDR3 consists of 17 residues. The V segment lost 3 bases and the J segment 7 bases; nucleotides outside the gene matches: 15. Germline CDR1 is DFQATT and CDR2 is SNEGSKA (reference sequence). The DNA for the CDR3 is TGCAGTGCTAGCGGACGACTAGCGGGAGTTTCGGGCGGGACCCAGTACTTC. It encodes CSASGRLAGVSGGTQYF.

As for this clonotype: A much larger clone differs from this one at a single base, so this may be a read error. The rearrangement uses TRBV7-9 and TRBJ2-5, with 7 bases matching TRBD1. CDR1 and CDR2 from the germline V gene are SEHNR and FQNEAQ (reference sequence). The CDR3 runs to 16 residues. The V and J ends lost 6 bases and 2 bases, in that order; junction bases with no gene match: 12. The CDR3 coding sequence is TGTGCCAGCAGTTCGGAGACGGGACAGCCGCAAGAGACCCAGTACTTC. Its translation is CASSSETGQPQETQYF.

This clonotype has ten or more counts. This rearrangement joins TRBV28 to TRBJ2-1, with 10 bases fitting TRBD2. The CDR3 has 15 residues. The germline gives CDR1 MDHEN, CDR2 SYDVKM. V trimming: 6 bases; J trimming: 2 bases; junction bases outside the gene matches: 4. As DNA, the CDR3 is TGTGCCAGCAGCTTAGCGGGAGGACCCTACAATGAGCAGTTCTTC. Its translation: CASSLAGGPYNEQFF.

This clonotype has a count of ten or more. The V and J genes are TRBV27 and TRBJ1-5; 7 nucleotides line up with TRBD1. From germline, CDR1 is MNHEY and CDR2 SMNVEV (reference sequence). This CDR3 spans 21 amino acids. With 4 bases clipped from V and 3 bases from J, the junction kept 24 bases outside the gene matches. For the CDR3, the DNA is TGTGCCAGCAGTTCACCAATGAGGGAACAGGGGAGGGAAGTGGACAATCAGCCCCAGCATTTT. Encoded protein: CASSSPMREQGREVDNQPQHF.

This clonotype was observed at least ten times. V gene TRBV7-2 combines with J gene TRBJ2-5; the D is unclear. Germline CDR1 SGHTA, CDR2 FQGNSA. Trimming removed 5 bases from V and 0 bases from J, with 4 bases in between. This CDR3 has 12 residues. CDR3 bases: TGTGCCAGCAGCCACAACCAAGAGACCCAGTACTTC. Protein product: CASSHNQETQYF.

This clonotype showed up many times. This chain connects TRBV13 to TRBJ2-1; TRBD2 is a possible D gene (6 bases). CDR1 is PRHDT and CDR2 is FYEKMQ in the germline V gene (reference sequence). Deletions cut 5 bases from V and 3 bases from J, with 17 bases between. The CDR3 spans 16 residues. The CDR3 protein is CASSPIKGAGYNEQFF. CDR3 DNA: TGTGCCAGCAGCCCCATAAAGGGAGCGGGCTACAATGAGCAGTTCTTC.

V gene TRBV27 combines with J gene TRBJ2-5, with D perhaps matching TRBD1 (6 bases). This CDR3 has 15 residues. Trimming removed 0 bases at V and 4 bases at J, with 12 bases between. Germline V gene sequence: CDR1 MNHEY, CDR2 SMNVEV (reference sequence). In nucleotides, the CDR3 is TGTGCCAGCAGTTTATCGTCAGGGGTGAGAGAGACCCAGTACTTC. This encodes CASSLSSGVRETQYF.

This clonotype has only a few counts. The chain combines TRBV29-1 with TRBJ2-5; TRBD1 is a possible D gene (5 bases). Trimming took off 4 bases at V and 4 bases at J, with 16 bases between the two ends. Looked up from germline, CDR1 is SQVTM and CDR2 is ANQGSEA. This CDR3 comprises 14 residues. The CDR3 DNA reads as TGCAGCGTTGTAGGGGTCCAGGGTCGAGAGACCCAGTACTTC. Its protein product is CSVVGVQGRETQYF.